This TCR beta chain came from a study of T cell repertoires in cytomegalovirus infection. About the research overall: Public TCR beta signature analysis indicated the presence of both CMV infection and matching HLA type. General study findings and limits: Ex vivo, HLA-C-restricted CMV-specific TCR beta clonotypes prevailed over the rest of the response.

This clonotype has at least ten counts. The antigen is not known. MiXCR was run by TCRdb on the reads, yielding one entry per CDR3 protein. This sample has more than 75,000 distinct CDR3 sequences, with 25% to 30% found just once. This CDR3 comprises 14 residues. CDR1 and CDR2 (germline): SGHTA, FQGNSA. V was cut by 1 base and J by 9 bases, with 15 bases left in between. The specimen was CD8+ T cells from cultured PBMCs, collected from culture after CMV antigen stimulation. The clonotype comes from a human donor in good health (CMV status not recorded). Some clones in this sample may be carry-over from other donors' samples. V gene TRBV7-2 combines with J gene TRBJ2-5; D assignment may be TRBD1 or TRBD2 (5 bases each). The CDR3 loop reads CASSLGGPLGAQYF. DNA for the CDR3: TGTGCCAGCAGCTTAGGAGGGCCCCTGGGGGCCCAGTACTTC.